These 26 T cell receptor beta chains were sequenced from one sample in a study of blood T cells in healthy people across ages. PCR was performed a second time for roughly 7 to 11 cycles using a sample-barcoded 5' primer and a J-beta primer mix. TCRdb analysed the 5' RACE reads with MiXCR anew, one entry per CDR3 protein. The top ten clones hold approximately 41% of a sample with around 800,000 distinct CDR3 sequences, 40% to 65% of them seen once. Sequenced sample: blood. The receptors originated from a man aged 80 or over in good health.

The chain is built from TRBV7-6 and TRBJ2-1; 7 nucleotides line up with TRBD1. Germline-derived CDR1 and CDR2 are SGHVS and FNYEAQ. This CDR3 has 15 amino acids. The V segment lost 8 bases and the J segment 4 bases; nucleotides outside the gene matches: 11. The DNA for the CDR3 is TGTGCCAGCCGAATCTCCGCGACAGGGTACAATGAGCAGTTCTTC. As protein: CASRISATGYNEQFF.

V and J are TRBV7-9 and TRBJ1-6; D gene uncertain. Germline V CDR1 and CDR2: SEHNR, FQNEAQ (reference sequence). The length of the CDR3 is 14 residues. V was pared by 1 base and J by 6 bases, with 7 bases between. The CDR3 nucleotides are TGTGCCAGCAGCTTAGTGGCCGCTAATTCACCCCTCCACTTT. It is translated as CASSLVAANSPLHF. Based on the CDR3 plus reference TRBV7-9 and TRBJ1-6, the full variable domain is DTGVSQNPRHKITKRGQNVTFRCDPISEHNRLYWYRQTLGQGPEFLTYFQNEAQLEKSRLLSDRFSAERPKGSFSTLEIQRTEQGDSAMYLCASSLVAANSPLHFGNGTRLTVT.

V usage is TRBV20-1 and J usage is TRBJ2-7, with TRBD1 matching 8 bases. CDR1 and CDR2 (germline): DFQATT, SNEGSKA (reference sequence). The CDR3 spans 16 residues. Germline trimming cut 0 bases from V and 2 bases from J; bases unmatched to any gene: 9. CDR3: CSARDFDRGPTYEQYF. Here the CDR3 DNA reads TGCAGTGCTAGAGATTTCGACAGGGGCCCAACCTACGAGCAGTACTTC.

The V gene is TRBV20-1, the J gene TRBJ2-7; D might be TRBD1 or TRBD2, each matching 5 bases. V was clipped by 3 bases and J by 2 bases, with 17 bases between them. The germline V gene encodes CDR1 DFQATT and CDR2 SNEGSKA (reference sequence). CDR3 length equals 15 residues. The CDR3 nucleotides read TGCAGTGCTAGGGGCCGTGGGACGGCTGCCTACGAGCAGTACTTC. It is translated as CSARGRGTAAYEQYF.

This clonotype came up a few times. The gene calls are TRBV5-1 and TRBJ1-5, with unresolved D. This CDR3 comprises 14 residues. Trimming stripped 4 bases from V and 3 bases from J, with 11 bases between. Germline V CDR1 and CDR2: SGHRS, YFSETQ. CDR3 in DNA: TGCGCCAGCAGCCTCGACGGACTCAATCAGCCCCAGCATTTT. Protein product: CASSLDGLNQPQHF.

This sequence joins TRBV29-1 and TRBJ1-1; unclear D gene. Trimming left V 4 bases short and J 5 bases short, with 14 bases between. The CDR3 runs 13 residues. Germline V gene sequence: CDR1 SQVTM, CDR2 ANQGSEA. CDR3 coding DNA: TGCAGCGTTGTCGGTAGGGCCACGACTGAAGCTTTCTTT. Protein product: CSVVGRATTEAFF.

This clonotype was seen a few times. The chain is built from TRBV12-3 or TRBV12-4 and TRBJ1-1; D remains unclear. CDR3 length: 15 residues. The V and J ends lost 6 bases and 1 base respectively, with 15 bases between them. This chain's CDR3 is CASSRSKGRNTEAFF. In nucleotides, the CDR3 is TGTGCCAGCAGCCGATCCAAAGGGCGGAACACTGAAGCTTTCTTT.

In this sample, this clonotype turned up a few times. CDR3 nucleotide sequence: TGTGCCAGCACATCTCAGGGGGGGGCTTCAGGGCACAATGAGCAGTTCTTC. It is translated as CASTSQGGASGHNEQFF. This chain links TRBV2 with TRBJ2-1; D may match TRBD1 or TRBD2 (7 bases each). Germline V gives CDR1 SNHLY, CDR2 FYNNEI. Trimming stripped 7 bases from V and 5 bases from J, with 24 bases between. The CDR3 is 17 residues long.

A remark on this clonotype: One junction end disagrees with the germline gene, perhaps due to a read error. This sequence joins TRBV15 and TRBJ2-7, with TRBD1 identical over 11 bases. The CDR3 extends over 14 amino acids. Germline V lookup: CDR1 LNHNV, CDR2 YYDKDF (reference sequence). CDR3 amino acids: CATSRTGGAYVQYF. The CDR3 nucleotides are TGTGCCACCAGCCGGACAGGGGGCGCCTACGTGCAGTACTTC.

The chain links TRBV5-1 to TRBJ2-1, with 8 positions matching TRBD1. Germline loops: CDR1 SGHRS, CDR2 YFSETQ. V was pared by 4 bases and J by 5 bases, with 8 bases of the junction left unmatched. This CDR3 has 15 residues. This chain's CDR3 is CASSMLRGPDNEQFF. The CDR3, as DNA: TGCGCCAGCAGCATGCTCAGGGGGCCCGACAATGAGCAGTTCTTC.

The chain employs TRBV7-4 and TRBJ1-2; 7 bases are shared with TRBD1. Trimming at V came to 7 bases and at J to 2 bases, leaving 22 bases not matched to a gene. This CDR3 is 19 amino acids long. Per germline, CDR1 SGHVT and CDR2 SQSDAQ. The CDR3 is CASNPPSRQGPASNYGYTF. The CDR3 DNA is TGTGCCAGCAACCCTCCAAGTAGACAGGGACCTGCCTCAAACTATGGCTACACCTTC.

This chain links TRBV5-1 with TRBJ2-5; TRBD1 agrees at 9 bases. The end of the DNA aligns better with TRBJ2-7, so the J call may be wrong. CDR3 length: 16 amino acids. Germline-derived CDR1 and CDR2 are SGHRS and YFSETQ. CDR3 sequence reads: CASSPQPGQGVYEQYF. Written as DNA, the CDR3 is TGCGCCAGCAGCCCACAACCGGGACAGGGCGTATACGAGCAGTACTTC.

The rearrangement uses TRBV29-1 and TRBJ2-6; D unclear. The CDR3 totals 13 residues. Deletions cut 0 bases from V and 2 bases from J, with 2 bases between. Per germline, CDR1 SQVTM and CDR2 ANQGSEA. DNA for the CDR3: TGCAGCGTTGAAGAGACTGGGGCCAACGTCCTGACTTTC. It translates to CSVEETGANVLTF.

This clonotype has ten or more counts. The rearrangement uses TRBV29-1 and TRBJ2-7; the D is unclear. The germline gives CDR1 SQVTM, CDR2 ANQGSEA. V was trimmed by 6 bases and J by 4 bases, leaving 16 bases between them. The CDR3 totals 13 residues. CDR3 loop: CSVLSPVSYEQYF. The CDR3 DNA is TGCAGCGTCCTGAGTCCGGTGTCGTACGAGCAGTACTTC.

This clonotype was picked up a small number of times. V is TRBV20-1 and J is TRBJ1-2, with D maybe TRBD1 (6 bases). The CDR3 consists of 12 residues. Germline V lookup: CDR1 DFQATT, CDR2 SNEGSKA (reference sequence). Trimming removed 1 base from V and 8 bases from J, with 11 bases in between. The CDR3, as DNA: TGCAGTGCTAGAGGGGGGCGCGGAGGCTACACCTTC. Its protein is CSARGGRGGYTF.

This chain connects TRBV6-5 to TRBJ1-2; D unclear. Germline assignment: CDR1 MNHEY and CDR2 SVGAGI. CDR3 length: 14 residues. V lost 0 bases and J lost 8, with 13 bases in between. As DNA, the CDR3 is TGTGCCAGCAGTTACTCGATTCCCCTTTTGGGCTACACCTTC. Its protein is CASSYSIPLLGYTF.

V usage is TRBV5-6 and J usage is TRBJ2-3; the D gene is possibly TRBD2 (5 bases). The germline gives CDR1 SGHDT, CDR2 YYEEEE. V lost 6 bases and J 2 bases, leaving 16 bases between the germline ends. The CDR3 covers 15 residues. The CDR3 spells CASTSLAFNTDTQYF. CDR3 DNA sequence: TGTGCCAGCACCTCATTAGCGTTCAACACAGATACGCAGTATTTT.

This chain joins TRBV20-1 and TRBJ2-7; 9 nucleotides align to TRBD1. Germline CDR1 DFQATT, CDR2 SNEGSKA (reference sequence). V lost 5 bases to trimming and J lost 2 bases; unmatched junction nucleotides: 10. The CDR3 sequence is 15 residues long. This CDR3 reads CSAQRPGQGAYEQYF. CDR3 DNA sequence: TGCAGTGCTCAACGACCGGGACAGGGAGCCTACGAGCAGTACTTC.

The J gene is TRBJ2-4, the V gene TRBV11-3; D possibly uses TRBD1 or TRBD2 (5 bases each). Matching the DNA end better, TRBJ2-7 makes the J call doubtful. The CDR3 consists of 12 residues. The V gene's germline CDR1 is SGHNT and CDR2 YENEEA. Written as DNA, the CDR3 is TGTGCCAGCAGATCAGGGAGCGGCGAGCAGTACTTC. Protein product: CASRSGSGEQYF.

This chain uses TRBV20-1 with TRBJ1-2, with TRBD1 matching over 11 bases. The length of the CDR3 is 13 residues. Germline V gene sequence: CDR1 DFQATT, CDR2 SNEGSKA (reference sequence). J gave up 4 bases and V 6 bases, and 4 bases lay outside the gene matches. This chain's CDR3 is CSARTGGAYGYTF. DNA for the CDR3: TGCAGTGCGCGGACAGGGGGCGCCTATGGCTACACCTTC.

This clonotype was found once. The chain joins TRBV11-3 to TRBJ2-1; 7 bases agree with TRBD2. Unmatched junction bases numbered 11, after V lost 5 bases and J lost 7 bases. The CDR3 has 15 residues. Germline values: CDR1 SGHNT, CDR2 YENEEA. The CDR3 nucleotides read TGTGCCAGCAGCGATCGCGGGAGAATTTTTAATGAGCAGTTCTTC. Its protein product is CASSDRGRIFNEQFF.

The J gene is TRBJ2-3, the V gene TRBV28; TRBD2 might be the D (6 bases). From germline, CDR1 is MDHEN and CDR2 SYDVKM. V lost 3 bases to trimming and J lost 0 bases, with 10 bases between them. The CDR3 has 15 residues. CDR3 in DNA: TGTGCCAGCAGTTTTACCAGCGGGAGCACAGATACGCAGTATTTT. Protein: CASSFTSGSTDTQYF.

The V and J genes are TRBV7-2 and TRBJ2-7; D is possibly TRBD1 (5 bases). With 1 base removed from V and 12 bases from J, the gap between germline ends came to 13 bases. The CDR3 loop spans 12 amino acids. Germline-derived CDR1 and CDR2 are SGHTA and FQGNSA. The CDR3 bases are TGTGCCAGCAGCTTAGACAGGTCTCGAAGGTACTTC. Protein product: CASSLDRSRRYF.

At least ten counts were recorded for this clonotype. This chain links TRBV7-3 with TRBJ2-3; tentatively, D is TRBD1 or TRBD2 (5 bases each). Germline assignment: CDR1 SGHTA and CDR2 FQGTGA. The length of the CDR3 is 14 residues. Trimming left V 5 bases short and J 9 bases short, with 18 bases between. In nucleotides, the CDR3 is TGTGCCAGCAGCCCCCGCCGGGACGAGTTGACGCAGTATTTT. Amino acids: CASSPRRDELTQYF.

This clonotype came up many times. The rearrangement uses TRBV24-1 and TRBJ2-1, with unresolved D. This CDR3 spans 15 amino acids. Germline CDR1 KGHDR, CDR2 SFDVKD. The V gene lost 8 bases and the J gene lost 0 bases, with 13 bases spanning the gap. The CDR3 nucleotides read TGTGCCACCAACAAAGGATCGAGCTCCTACAATGAGCAGTTCTTC. It encodes CATNKGSSSYNEQFF.

The V gene is TRBV5-1, the J gene TRBJ2-7; TRBD1 matches 8 bases. The ends lost 5 bases at V and 2 bases at J; junction bases unmatched: 6. Germline V gene sequence: CDR1 SGHRS, CDR2 YFSETQ. The CDR3 is made up of 14 amino acids. CDR3: CASRSTGDAYEQYF. CDR3 bases: TGCGCCAGCAGATCGACAGGGGATGCCTACGAGCAGTACTTC.